This TCR beta chain was observed in a study of T-cell reconstitution after alpha-beta-depleted transplantation in children. Molecular barcoding with unique molecular identifiers was used for the TCRbeta library. TCRdb re-called the PCR reads with MiXCR, one entry per CDR3 protein. Here the sample spans about 360,000 distinct CDR3 sequences, 10% to 15% being singletons. Germline loops: CDR1 SGHDT, CDR2 YYEEEE. The CDR3 sequence is 15 residues long. The trim removed 3 bases at V and 7 bases at J, leaving 12 bases unmatched. This clonotype was observed many times. The source of this sequence is a human donor who donated a stem cell graft to a child with Fanconi anemia. The sequencing used PBMCs, collected from the stem cell graft. V usage is TRBV5-6 and J usage is TRBJ1-2; 7 bases match TRBD1. The CDR3 sequence is CASSSGLDRPFGYTF. The CDR3 DNA is TGTGCCAGCAGCTCCGGCCTGGACAGGCCATTTGGCTACACCTTC.